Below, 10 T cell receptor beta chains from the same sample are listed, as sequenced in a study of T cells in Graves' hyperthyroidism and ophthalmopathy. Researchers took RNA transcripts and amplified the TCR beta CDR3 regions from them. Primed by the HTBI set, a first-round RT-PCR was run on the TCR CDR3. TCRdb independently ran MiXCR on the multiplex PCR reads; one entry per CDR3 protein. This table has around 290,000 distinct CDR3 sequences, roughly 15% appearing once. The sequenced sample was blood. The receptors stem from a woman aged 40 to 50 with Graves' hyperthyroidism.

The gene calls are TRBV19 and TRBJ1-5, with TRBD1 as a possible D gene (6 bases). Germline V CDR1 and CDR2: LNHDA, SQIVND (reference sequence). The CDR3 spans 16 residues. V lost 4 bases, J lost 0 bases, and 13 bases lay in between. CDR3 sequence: CASSKGEAFSNQPQHF. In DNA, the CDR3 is TGTGCCAGTAGTAAGGGGGAAGCTTTTAGCAATCAGCCCCAGCATTTT. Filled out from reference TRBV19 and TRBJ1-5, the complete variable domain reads DGGITQSPKYLFRKEGQNVTLSCEQNLNHDAMYWYRQDPGQGLRLIYYSQIVNDFQKGDIAEGYSVSREKKESFPLTVTSAQKNPTAFYLCASSKGEAFSNQPQHFGDGTRLSIL.

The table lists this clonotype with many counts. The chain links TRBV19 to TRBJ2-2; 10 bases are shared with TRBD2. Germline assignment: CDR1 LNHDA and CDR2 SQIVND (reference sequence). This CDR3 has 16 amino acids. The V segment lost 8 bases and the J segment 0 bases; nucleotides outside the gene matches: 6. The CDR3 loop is CASAGGLATNTGELFF. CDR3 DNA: TGTGCCAGTGCAGGGGGACTAGCGACGAACACCGGGGAGCTGTTTTTT.

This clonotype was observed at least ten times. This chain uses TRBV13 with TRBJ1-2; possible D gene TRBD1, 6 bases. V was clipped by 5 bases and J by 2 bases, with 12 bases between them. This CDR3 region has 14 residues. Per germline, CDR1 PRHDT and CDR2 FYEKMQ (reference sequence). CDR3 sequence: CASSQEGENYGYTF. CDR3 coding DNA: TGTGCCAGCAGCCAGGAGGGGGAAAACTATGGCTACACCTTC.

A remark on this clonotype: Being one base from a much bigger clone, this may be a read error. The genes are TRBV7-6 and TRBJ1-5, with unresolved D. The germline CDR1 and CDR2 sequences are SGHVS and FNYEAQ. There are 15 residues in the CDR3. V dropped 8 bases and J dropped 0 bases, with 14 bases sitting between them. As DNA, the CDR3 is TGTGCCAGCGGCCGCGCGCCGGGTAGCAATCAGCCCCAGCATTTT. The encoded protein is CASGRAPGSNQPQHF.

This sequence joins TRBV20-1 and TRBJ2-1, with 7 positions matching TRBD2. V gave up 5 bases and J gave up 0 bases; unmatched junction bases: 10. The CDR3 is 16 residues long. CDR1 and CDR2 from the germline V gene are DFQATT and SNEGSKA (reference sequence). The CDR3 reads CSAPGLLISSYNEQFF. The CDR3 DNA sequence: TGCAGTGCTCCGGGACTACTAATTAGCTCCTACAATGAGCAGTTCTTC.

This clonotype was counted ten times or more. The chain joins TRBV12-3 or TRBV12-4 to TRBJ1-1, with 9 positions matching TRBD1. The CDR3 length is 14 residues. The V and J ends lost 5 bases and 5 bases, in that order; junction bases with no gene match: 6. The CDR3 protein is CASSPGQGITEAFF. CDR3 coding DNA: TGTGCCAGCAGTCCCGGACAGGGGATTACTGAAGCTTTCTTT.

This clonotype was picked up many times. CDR3 protein: CASSLSGLAYYNEQFF. The CDR3 coding sequence is TGTGCCAGCAGTTTATCCGGACTAGCGTACTACAATGAGCAGTTCTTC. This chain uses TRBV27 with TRBJ2-1, with 9 positions matching TRBD2. The length of the CDR3 is 16 residues. V lost 0 bases to trimming and J lost 3 bases; unmatched junction nucleotides: 3. CDR1 MNHEY and CDR2 SMNVEV come from the germline V gene (reference sequence).

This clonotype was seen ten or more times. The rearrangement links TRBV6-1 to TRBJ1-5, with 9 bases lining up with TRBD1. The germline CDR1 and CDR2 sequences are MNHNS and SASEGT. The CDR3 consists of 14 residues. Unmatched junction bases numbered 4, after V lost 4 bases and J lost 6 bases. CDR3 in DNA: TGTGCCAGCAGTGGGACAGGGGAGGTTCAGCCCCAGCATTTT. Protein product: CASSGTGEVQPQHF.

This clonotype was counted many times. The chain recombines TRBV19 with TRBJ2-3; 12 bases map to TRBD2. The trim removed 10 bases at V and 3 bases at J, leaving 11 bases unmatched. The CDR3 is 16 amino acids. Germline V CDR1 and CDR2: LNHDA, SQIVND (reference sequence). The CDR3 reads CATRETSGSVTDTQYF. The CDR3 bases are TGTGCCACCAGGGAGACTAGCGGGAGCGTGACAGATACGCAGTATTTT.

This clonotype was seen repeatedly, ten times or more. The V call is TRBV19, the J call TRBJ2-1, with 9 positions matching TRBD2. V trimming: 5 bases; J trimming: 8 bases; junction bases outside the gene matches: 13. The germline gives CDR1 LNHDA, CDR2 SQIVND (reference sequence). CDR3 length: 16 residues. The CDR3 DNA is TGTGCCAGTAGTCCTCTTCAAGCGGGAGGACGATATGAGCAGTTCTTC. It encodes CASSPLQAGGRYEQFF.